This T cell receptor (beta chain) emerged from a study of blood T cell repertoires in COVID-19. Sequenced by immunoSEQ multiplex PCR; TCRdb stores in-frame clones only, minus some. The repertoire consists of roughly 290,000 clones, with 75% to 90% occurring once and the leading ten covering 1.7%. As to this clone: Other DNA sequences in this specimen translate into the identical CDR3.

Losses at the gene ends were 4 bases for V and 8 bases for J; bases not matched to a gene: 5. Germline V CDR1 and CDR2: SGHRS, YFSETQ. This CDR3 comprises 13 residues. V usage is TRBV5-1 and J usage is TRBJ1-2, with 10 bases matching TRBD1. The sequenced sample was PBMCs or T cells enriched from blood (not recorded which). This receptor was identified in a woman between 35 and 50 years old who had recovered from COVID-19. The CDR3 coding sequence is TGCGCCAGCAGCCTAGGGACAGGGGAGGGCTACACCTTC. Its translation is CASSLGTGEGYTF.